The 20 T cell receptor beta chains below all came from one sample that was sequenced in a study of T cells after yellow fever vaccination. TCRdb ran MiXCR on the 5' RACE reads and lists one entry per CDR3 protein. The data show almost 70,000 distinct CDR3 sequences, approximately 5% seen once. The specimen was CD4+ T cells sorted from PBMCs, collected roughly 15 days after the first yellow fever vaccination. Source of these receptors: a man younger than 30 who received the YFV17D yellow fever vaccine.

The CDR3 bases are TGCGCCAGCCTAAAGGATTTGCACGAGCAGTACTTC. This sequence encodes CASLKDLHEQYF. The chain joins TRBV5-1 to TRBJ2-7, with no clear D. The CDR3 spans 12 residues. The germline V gene has CDR1 SGHRS and CDR2 YFSETQ. Between the trimmed V and J ends, which lost 7 bases and 5 bases, there was a span of 13 bases.

This clonotype showed up many times. The genes are TRBV12-3 or TRBV12-4 and TRBJ2-3; no clear D. CDR3 length equals 15 residues. The V and J ends lost 3 bases and 0 bases respectively, with 10 bases between them. In DNA form, the CDR3 reads TGTGCCAGCAGTTTTGGCCGAACTAGCACAGATACGCAGTATTTT. Encoded protein: CASSFGRTSTDTQYF.

This clonotype was counted many times. V and J are TRBV5-8 and TRBJ2-1, with TRBD1 identical over 12 bases. Germline CDR1 SGHTS, CDR2 YDEGEE. CDR3 size: 16 residues. Trimming removed 0 bases from V and 9 bases from J; junction bases left unmatched: 7. The CDR3 here is CASSLEWDRGRGEQFF. DNA of the CDR3: TGTGCCAGCAGCTTGGAATGGGACAGGGGGCGGGGTGAGCAGTTCTTC.

Notes on this clonotype: A clone one base away is much larger, so this may be a read error. The rearrangement uses TRBV6-5 and TRBJ1-3; TRBD1 is a possible D gene (5 bases). CDR1 and CDR2 from the germline V gene are MNHEY and SVGAGI. V lost 0 bases to trimming and J lost 5 bases, with 14 bases between them. The CDR3 contains 16 residues. The CDR3 loop is CASSYSRGLSRNTIYF. CDR3 DNA: TGTGCCAGCAGTTACTCGAGGGGTCTTTCTCGAAACACCATATATTTT.

Note on this clonotype: A read error is possible here, since a much larger clone lies one base away. This rearrangement joins TRBV5-1 to TRBJ2-2; D is undetermined. The V gene lost 0 bases and the J gene lost 3 bases, with 6 bases spanning the gap. The CDR3 extends over 14 amino acids. Germline-derived CDR1 and CDR2 are SGHRS and YFSETQ. CDR3 protein: CASSLATYTGELFF. The CDR3 DNA sequence: TGCGCCAGCAGCTTGGCGACCTACACCGGGGAGCTGTTTTTT.

The table lists this clonotype with many counts. This chain joins TRBV20-1 and TRBJ2-1; possibly TRBD2 for D (5 bases). The germline gives CDR1 DFQATT, CDR2 SNEGSKA (reference sequence). The CDR3 is 13 residues long. V lost 3 bases and J lost 3, with 9 bases in between. CDR3 protein: CSASAGNYNEQFF. CDR3 in DNA: TGCAGTGCTAGTGCCGGGAACTACAATGAGCAGTTCTTC.

This clonotype was picked up many times. The chain has TRBV10-3 and TRBJ2-3; D may correspond to TRBD1 or TRBD2 (5 bases each). Deletions cut 0 bases from V and 6 bases from J, with 19 bases between. Germline V lookup: CDR1 ENHRY, CDR2 SYGVKD. The CDR3 loop spans 17 amino acids. The CDR3: CAISESDRDLILDTQYF. The CDR3 DNA follows: TGTGCCATCAGTGAGTCGGACCGGGACCTCATCTTGGATACGCAGTATTTT.

CDR3 loop: CASRQGWNSPLHF. The CDR3 bases are TGTGCCAGCAGACAGGGGTGGAATTCACCCCTCCACTTT. This rearrangement joins TRBV6-2 or TRBV6-3 to TRBJ1-6, with 7 bases lining up with TRBD1. Trimming at V came to 6 bases and at J to 7 bases, leaving 3 bases not matched to a gene. Germline CDR1 is MNHEY and CDR2 is SVGEGT. The CDR3 totals 13 residues.

This clonotype was recorded many times. This chain connects TRBV19 to TRBJ2-2, with D perhaps matching TRBD1 (5 bases). Germline V gene data show CDR1 as LNHDA and CDR2 as SQIVND (reference sequence). V was clipped by 4 bases and J by 2 bases, with 20 bases between them. The CDR3 runs to 18 residues. The CDR3 DNA is TGTGCCAGTAGTACCCCTCCCTGGGGCTCTATAAACACCGGGGAGCTGTTTTTT. Residues: CASSTPPWGSINTGELFF.

CDR3 protein: CARGPALIRQGANTQYF. CDR3 nucleotides: TGTGCCAGGGGCCCCGCGCTAATCCGCCAGGGGGCTAATACGCAGTATTTT. The chain employs TRBV5-2 and TRBJ2-3; the table's D gene call, TRBD2, was not cross checked with the DNA. TRBV5-2 is annotated as a pseudogene. The CDR3 has 17 amino acids.

This clonotype was recorded at least ten times. V is TRBV3-1 and J is TRBJ1-6; the match to TRBD1 covers 9 bases. The V and J ends lost 0 bases and 8 bases, in that order; junction bases with no gene match: 5. CDR1 and CDR2 from the germline V gene are LGHDT and YNNKEL (reference sequence). The CDR3 sequence is 16 residues long. CDR3 coding DNA: TGTGCCAGCAGCCAAGAGGGGGGACAGGGTTATTCACCCCTCCACTTT. Translating gives CASSQEGGQGYSPLHF.

This clonotype was seen many times. The chain recombines TRBV5-1 with TRBJ2-2; tentatively, D is TRBD1 (7 bases). The length of the CDR3 is 16 residues. CDR1 and CDR2 (germline): SGHRS, YFSETQ. V gave up 4 bases and J gave up 0 bases, with 13 bases separating them. CDR3: CASSAAGQPNTGELFF. In DNA, the CDR3 is TGCGCCAGCAGCGCGGCGGGACAGCCGAACACCGGGGAGCTGTTTTTT.

This clonotype showed up many times. The rearrangement joins TRBV6-5 to TRBJ2-5; TRBD1 aligns across 12 bases. The germline CDR1 and CDR2 sequences are MNHEY and SVGAGI. V lost 4 bases, J lost 0 bases, and 6 bases stayed unmatched. The CDR3 length is 17 residues. The CDR3 coding sequence is TGTGCCAGCAGTTCCGGGACAGGGGGCACGTACCAAGAGACCCAGTACTTC. The encoded protein is CASSSGTGGTYQETQYF.

In its sample, this clonotype was seen many times. The V call is TRBV7-2, the J call TRBJ2-6; TRBD1 agrees at 7 bases. J gave up 0 bases and V 6 bases, and 5 bases lay outside the gene matches. This CDR3 is built from 16 residues. Germline V gives CDR1 SGHTA, CDR2 FQGNSA. CDR3 bases: TGTGCCAGCAGTCCACAGGGGCGCTCTGGGGCCAACGTCCTGACTTTC. The encoded protein is CASSPQGRSGANVLTF.

The CDR3 DNA reads as TGTGCCAGCAGCTCCCCAGGACAAGAGACCCAGTACTTC. Its protein product is CASSSPGQETQYF. The genes are TRBV5-4 and TRBJ2-5; D remains unclear. Per the germline V gene, CDR1 is SGHNT and CDR2 is YYREEE (reference sequence). The V end lost 3 bases, the J end lost 2 bases, and 8 bases lay between the germline ends. This CDR3 contains 13 residues. The complete variable domain, with remaining parts taken from reference TRBV5-4 and TRBJ2-5, reads ETGVTQSPTHLIKTRGQQVTLRCSSQSGHNTVSWYQQALGQGPQFIFQYYREEENGRGNFPPRFSGLQFPNYSSELNVNALELDDSALYLCASSSPGQETQYFGPGTRLLVL.

By share, this clonotype counts as medium-sized (0.01 to 0.1%). The chain employs TRBV5-1 and TRBJ2-5; D call uncertain. Trimming stripped 2 bases from V and 1 base from J, with 0 bases between. This CDR3 is built from 11 residues. Per germline, CDR1 SGHRS and CDR2 YFSETQ. CDR3 bases: TGCGCCAGCAGCTTCCAAGAGACCCAGTACTTC. Its protein product is CASSFQETQYF. The variable domain in full, with the rest retrieved from reference TRBV5-1 and TRBJ2-5, is KAGVTQTPRYLIKTRGQQVTLSCSPISGHRSVSWYQQTPGQGLQFLFEYFSETQRNKGNFPGRFSGRQFSNSRSEMNVSTLELGDSALYLCASSFQETQYFGPGTRLLVL.

This clonotype has at least ten counts. The V gene is TRBV20-1, the J gene TRBJ2-3; 8 bases fit TRBD2. The CDR3 is made up of 14 amino acids. Germline trimming cut 5 bases from V and 6 bases from J; bases unmatched to any gene: 10. Germline CDR1 DFQATT, CDR2 SNEGSKA (reference sequence). The CDR3 spells CSAQPIAGPDTQYF. CDR3 DNA: TGCAGTGCTCAACCAATAGCGGGGCCCGATACGCAGTATTTT.

This clonotype was counted between two and nine times. V usage is TRBV2 and J usage is TRBJ1-4, with D possibly being TRBD1 (5 bases). This CDR3 is built from 11 residues. Trimming removed 7 bases from V and 7 bases from J, with 7 bases in between. Germline assignment: CDR1 SNHLY and CDR2 FYNNEI. The CDR3 sequence is CASKGVEKLFF. The CDR3 DNA reads TGTGCCAGCAAAGGGGTTGAAAAACTGTTTTTT.

This clonotype was seen ten or more times. The CDR3 region is CASSLRSGGGFETQYF. The CDR3 DNA reads as TGTGCCAGCAGCCTCCGTAGCGGGGGGGGATTTGAGACCCAGTACTTC. The J gene is TRBJ2-5, the V gene TRBV11-2; 11 positions agree with TRBD2. The germline V gene has CDR1 SGHAT and CDR2 FQNNGV. Trimming took 5 bases from V and 5 from J; bases not matched to a gene: 10. The CDR3 has 16 residues.

The V and J genes are TRBV5-4 and TRBJ1-1; possible D gene TRBD1, 5 bases. This CDR3 spans 14 amino acids. The germline V gene encodes CDR1 SGHNT and CDR2 YYREEE (reference sequence). V dropped 4 bases and J dropped 5 bases, with 15 bases sitting between them. The CDR3 spells CASSTGNEGTEAFF. The CDR3 DNA is TGTGCCAGCAGCACGGGCAACGAGGGGACTGAAGCTTTCTTT.